This T cell receptor beta chain originates from a study of low-dose radiotherapy and immunotherapy resistance in tumors. Across the whole study: Administration of intravenous cyclophosphamide at 200 mg/m2 took place every two weeks, one day before radiation and immunotherapy.

Time point of the sample: before trial treatment. TRAV- and TRBV-specific primers, spanning alpha and beta chains, primed first-strand cDNA. TCRs underwent around 20 PCR cycles of amplification with a constant-region primer and V-primer adapter. Using its own MiXCR run on the reads, TCRdb lists one record per CDR3 protein. The profile shows 40,000 or so distinct CDR3 sequences, around 30% of them singletons. The CDR3 sequence is 16 residues long. V gave up 4 bases and J gave up 0 bases; unmatched junction bases: 7. Per the germline V gene, CDR1 is SGHNT and CDR2 is YYREEE (reference sequence). The TCR comes from a male donor with gallbladder cancer. The gene calls are TRBV5-4 and TRBJ2-4; 7 bases align to TRBD2. The specimen was PBMCs, collected before treatment. The CDR3 protein is CASSGSSGLAKNIQYF. In nucleotides, the CDR3 is TGTGCCAGCAGCGGGTCTAGCGGTTTAGCCAAAAACATTCAGTACTTC.